The rows below give T cell receptor beta chains drawn from one sample of a study of cytotoxic CD8 clonotypes in ibrutinib-treated CLL. Clones were sequenced by immunoSEQ multiplex PCR, and TCRdb holds only the in-frame ones, with some missing. The sample carries over 100,000 clones, 80% to 90% recorded once. The sample in question was PBMCs, obtained after 24 months of ibrutinib treatment. The receptors stem from a human donor with chronic lymphocytic leukemia. The CDR3 runs from the conserved cysteine through the conserved F or W. The order of the fields is J gene, clone size, V gene, CDR3 length, D gene, CDR3 protein, CDR3 DNA. A D gene is named only where the DNA matches it firmly. Size is stated for part of the rows, as once, few or many counts, or as a class when the clone is expanded.

J: TRBJ2-5
size: -
V: TRBV11-2
length: 15
D: TRBD1
CDR3: CASSLGQGGLETQYF
DNA: TGTGCCAGCAGCCTGGGACAGGGGGGGTTAGAGACCCAGTACTTC

J: TRBJ2-3
size: -
V: TRBV7-2
length: 14
D: -
CDR3: CASSLALIERTQYF
DNA: TGTGCCAGCAGCTTAGCCCTAATCGAACGTACGCAGTATTTT

J: TRBJ2-3
size: -
V: TRBV5-1
length: 15
D: -
CDR3: CASSQDPTSTDTQYF
DNA: TGCGCCAGCAGCCAGGACCCTACTAGCACAGATACGCAGTATTTT

J: TRBJ2-7
size: -
V: TRBV19
length: 17
D: TRBD1
CDR3: CASSISGTAFRPYEQYF
DNA: TGTGCCAGTAGTATCAGTGGGACAGCCTTTCGCCCCTACGAGCAGTACTTC

J: TRBJ2-7
size: few
V: TRBV7-9
length: 15
D: -
CDR3: CASSTPGRSGNEQYF
DNA: TGTGCCAGCAGTACTCCGGGGAGGTCGGGTAACGAGCAGTACTTC

J: TRBJ1-4
size: once
V: TRBV5-8
length: 14
D: -
CDR3: CASNYRATNEKLFF
DNA: TGTGCCAGCAACTACAGGGCAACTAATGAAAAACTGTTTTTT

J: TRBJ2-7
size: -
V: TRBV4-3
length: 15
D: -
CDR3: CASSQETLSSYEQYF
DNA: TGCGCCAGCAGCCAAGAGACTTTAAGCTCCTACGAGCAGTACTTC

J: TRBJ1-1
size: -
V: TRBV10-3
length: 13
D: -
CDR3: CAILDGMGTEAFF
DNA: TGTGCCATCCTTGATGGTATGGGCACTGAAGCTTTCTTT

J: TRBJ2-7
size: -
V: TRBV27
length: 13
D: -
CDR3: CASSPADIYEQYF
DNA: TGTGCCAGCAGTCCAGCGGACATCTACGAGCAGTACTTC

J: TRBJ2-1
size: -
V: TRBV11-1
length: 15
D: TRBD1
CDR3: CASSLQGAGWNEQFF
DNA: TGTGCCAGCAGCTTACAGGGGGCGGGATGGAACGAGCAGTTCTTC

J: TRBJ2-7
size: -
V: TRBV6-5
length: 14
D: TRBD1
CDR3: CASSRDRGGYEQYF
DNA: TGTGCCAGCAGTAGGGACAGGGGGGGGTACGAGCAGTACTTC

J: TRBJ2-5
size: -
V: TRBV29-1
length: 12
D: -
CDR3: CSVRTVLETQYF
DNA: TGCAGCGTTAGGACCGTCCTGGAGACCCAGTACTTC

J: TRBJ2-5
size: -
V: TRBV6-8
length: 15
D: TRBD1
CDR3: CASTLPATGGETQYF
DNA: TGTGCCAGCACCCTACCGGCGACAGGGGGCGAGACCCAGTACTTC

J: TRBJ2-3
size: -
V: TRBV2
length: 16
D: -
CDR3: CASSERQGYSTDTQYF
DNA: TGTGCCAGCAGTGAAAGGCAGGGATATAGCACAGATACGCAGTATTTT

J: TRBJ2-1
size: -
V: TRBV11-3
length: 13
D: -
CDR3: CASSLKDYNEQFF
DNA: TGTGCCAGCAGCTTAAAGGACTACAATGAGCAGTTCTTC

J: TRBJ1-2
size: -
V: TRBV5-5
length: 14
D: -
CDR3: CASSLQVTPYGYTF
DNA: TGTGCCAGCAGCTTGCAGGTTACGCCCTATGGCTACACCTTC

J: TRBJ2-1
size: -
V: TRBV4-3
length: 18
D: TRBD2
CDR3: CASSQVRTSGRFVNEQFF
DNA: TGCGCCAGCAGCCAAGTCCGGACTAGCGGGAGATTCGTGAATGAGCAGTTCTTC

J: TRBJ2-7
size: -
V: TRBV7-6
length: 19
D: TRBD1
CDR3: CASSPRAGVFVRTGVEQYF
DNA: TGTGCCAGCAGCCCCAGGGCCGGAGTTTTCGTCAGGACAGGGGTCGAGCAGTACTTC